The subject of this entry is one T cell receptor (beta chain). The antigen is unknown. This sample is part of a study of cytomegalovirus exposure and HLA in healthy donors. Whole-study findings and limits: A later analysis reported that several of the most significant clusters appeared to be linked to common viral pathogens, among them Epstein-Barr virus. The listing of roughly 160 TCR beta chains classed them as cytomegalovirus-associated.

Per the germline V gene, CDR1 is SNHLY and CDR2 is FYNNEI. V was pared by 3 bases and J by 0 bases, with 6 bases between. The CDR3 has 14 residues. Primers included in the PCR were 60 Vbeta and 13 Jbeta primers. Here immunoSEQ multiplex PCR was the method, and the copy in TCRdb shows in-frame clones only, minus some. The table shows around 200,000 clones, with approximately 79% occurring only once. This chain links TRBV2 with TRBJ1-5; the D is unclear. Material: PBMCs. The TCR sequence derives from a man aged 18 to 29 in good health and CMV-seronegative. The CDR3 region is CASSDRSSNQPQHF. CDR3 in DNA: TGTGCCAGCAGTGACAGGTCTAGCAATCAGCCCCAGCATTTT.